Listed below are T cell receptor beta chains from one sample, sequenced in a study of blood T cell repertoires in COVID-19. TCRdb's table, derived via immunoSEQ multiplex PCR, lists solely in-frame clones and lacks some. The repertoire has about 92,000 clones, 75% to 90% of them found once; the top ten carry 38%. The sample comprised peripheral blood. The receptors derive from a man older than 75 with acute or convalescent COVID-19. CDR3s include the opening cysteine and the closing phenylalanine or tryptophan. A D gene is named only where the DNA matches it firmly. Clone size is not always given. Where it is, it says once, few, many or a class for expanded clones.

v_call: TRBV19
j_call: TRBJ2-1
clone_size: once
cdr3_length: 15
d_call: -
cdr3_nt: TGTGCCAGTAGTATAGTAAGGACTAACTACAATGAGCAGTTCTTC
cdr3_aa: CASSIVRTNYNEQFF

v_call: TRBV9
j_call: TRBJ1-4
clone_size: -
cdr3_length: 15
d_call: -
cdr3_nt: TGTGCCAGCAGCGTAGGAGGAATAACTAATGAAAAACTGTTTTTT
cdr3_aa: CASSVGGITNEKLFF

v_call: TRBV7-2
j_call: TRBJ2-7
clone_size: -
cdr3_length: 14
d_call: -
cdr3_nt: TGTGCCAGCAGCTTATTGGTGAGCTCCTACGAGCAGTACTTC
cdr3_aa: CASSLLVSSYEQYF

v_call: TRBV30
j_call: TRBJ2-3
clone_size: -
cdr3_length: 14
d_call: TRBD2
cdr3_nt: TGTGCCACCGCTGCGGGAGCTAGCACAGATACGCAGTATTTT
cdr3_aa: CATAAGASTDTQYF

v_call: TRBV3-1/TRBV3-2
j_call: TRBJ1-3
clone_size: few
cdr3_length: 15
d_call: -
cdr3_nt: TGTGCCAGCAGCCGAGAGACAGTCTCTGGAAACACCATATATTTT
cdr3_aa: CASSRETVSGNTIYF

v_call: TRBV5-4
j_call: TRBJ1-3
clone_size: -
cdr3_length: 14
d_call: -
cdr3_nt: TGTGCCAGCAGCTTGGGGGGGCAAAGAAACACCATATATTTT
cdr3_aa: CASSLGGQRNTIYF

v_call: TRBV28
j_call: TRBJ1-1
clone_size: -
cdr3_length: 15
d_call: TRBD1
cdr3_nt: TGTGCCAGCAGTTCCCTGGGGACAGGGTACACTGAAGCTTTCTTT
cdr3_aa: CASSSLGTGYTEAFF

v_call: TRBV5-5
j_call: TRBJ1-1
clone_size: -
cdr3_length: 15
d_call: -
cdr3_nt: TGTGCCAGCAGCTTGGAGGGGATCATGAACACTGAAGCTTTCTTT
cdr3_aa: CASSLEGIMNTEAFF

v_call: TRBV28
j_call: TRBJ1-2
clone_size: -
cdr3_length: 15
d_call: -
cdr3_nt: TGTGCCAGCAGTCCCCCCCCGACAGGACTAGTAGGCTACACCTTC
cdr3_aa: CASSPPPTGLVGYTF

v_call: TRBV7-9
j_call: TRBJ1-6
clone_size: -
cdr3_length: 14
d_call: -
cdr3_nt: TGTGCCAGCAGCTTATCCAGGGAGGAGTCACCCCTCCACTTT
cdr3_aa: CASSLSREESPLHF

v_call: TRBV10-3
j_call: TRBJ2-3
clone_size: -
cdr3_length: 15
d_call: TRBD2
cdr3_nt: TGTGCCATCAGTGAGACTAGCGGGAGTCTCGATACGCAGTATTTT
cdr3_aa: CAISETSGSLDTQYF

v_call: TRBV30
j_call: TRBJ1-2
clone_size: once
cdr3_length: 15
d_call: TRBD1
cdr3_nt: TGTGCCTGGACCCCTAGACAGGGGGCAAGGGGTGGCTACACCTTC
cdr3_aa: CAWTPRQGARGGYTF

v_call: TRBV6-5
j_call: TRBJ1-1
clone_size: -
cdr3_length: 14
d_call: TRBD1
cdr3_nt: TGTGCCAGCAGTTACGACAGGGTAAAAACTGAAGCTTTCTTT
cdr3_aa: CASSYDRVKTEAFF

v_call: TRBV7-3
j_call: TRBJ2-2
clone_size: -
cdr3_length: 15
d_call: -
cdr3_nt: TGTGCCAGCAGCCCCATCGGTCTAGCCGCCGGGGAGCTGTTTTTT
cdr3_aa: CASSPIGLAAGELFF

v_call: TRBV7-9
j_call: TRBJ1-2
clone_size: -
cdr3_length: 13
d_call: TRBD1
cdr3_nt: TGTGCCAGCAGCAACCAGGGGGCGCTGGGCTACACCTTC
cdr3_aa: CASSNQGALGYTF

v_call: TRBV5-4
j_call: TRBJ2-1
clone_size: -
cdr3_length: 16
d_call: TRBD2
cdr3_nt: TGTGCCAGCAGGACTTATACAGCGGGAGGGCCCGGTGAGCAGTTCTTC
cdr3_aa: CASRTYTAGGPGEQFF

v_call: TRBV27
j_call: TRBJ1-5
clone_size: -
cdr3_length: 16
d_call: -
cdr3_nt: TGTGCCACAGGGTCAGGGAACATTAATAGCAATCAGCCCCAGCATTTT
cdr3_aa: CATGSGNINSNQPQHF

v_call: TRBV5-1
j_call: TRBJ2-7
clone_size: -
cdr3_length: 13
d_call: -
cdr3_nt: TGCGCCAGCAGCAGAGACGGGAACTACGAGCAGTACTTC
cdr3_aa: CASSRDGNYEQYF

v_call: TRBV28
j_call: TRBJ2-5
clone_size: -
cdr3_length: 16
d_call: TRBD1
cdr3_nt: TGTGCCAGCAGTTTGGCCGGGACAGGGACTGGAGAGACCCAGTACTTC
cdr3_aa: CASSLAGTGTGETQYF

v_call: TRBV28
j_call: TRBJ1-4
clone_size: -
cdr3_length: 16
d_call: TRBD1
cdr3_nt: TGTGCCAGCAGTTTAGGACAGGGGGGAAATAATGAAAAACTGTTTTTT
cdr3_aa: CASSLGQGGNNEKLFF

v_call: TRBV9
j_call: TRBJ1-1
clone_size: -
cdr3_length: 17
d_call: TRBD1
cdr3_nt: TGTGCCAGCAGCGTAGGTATTACAGGGGAATCGGATACTGAAGCTTTCTTT
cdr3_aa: CASSVGITGESDTEAFF

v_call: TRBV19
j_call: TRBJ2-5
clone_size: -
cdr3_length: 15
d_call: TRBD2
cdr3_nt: TGTGCCAGTAGTACGGGAGGAGGACTAGCCGTTCAACAGTACTTC
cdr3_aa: CASSTGGGLAVQQYF

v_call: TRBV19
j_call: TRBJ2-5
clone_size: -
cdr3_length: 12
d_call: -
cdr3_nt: TGTGCCACTCTCGGGGGAGGCGAGACCCAGTACTTC
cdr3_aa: CATLGGGETQYF

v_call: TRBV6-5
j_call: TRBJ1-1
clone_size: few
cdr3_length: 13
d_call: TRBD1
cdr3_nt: TGTGCCAGCACCTCCTTGGGGACAGGGGAAGCTTTCTTT
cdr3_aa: CASTSLGTGEAFF

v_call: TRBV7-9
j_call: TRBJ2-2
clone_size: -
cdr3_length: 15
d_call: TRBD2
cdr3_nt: TGTGCCAGCAGCTTACTGACTAGCCTCACCGGGGAGCTGTTTTTT
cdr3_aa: CASSLLTSLTGELFF

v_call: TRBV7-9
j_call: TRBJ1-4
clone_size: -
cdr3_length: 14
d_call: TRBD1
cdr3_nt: TGTGCCAGCAGCCGGGACAGTCCGGGGGAAAAACTGTTTTTT
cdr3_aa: CASSRDSPGEKLFF

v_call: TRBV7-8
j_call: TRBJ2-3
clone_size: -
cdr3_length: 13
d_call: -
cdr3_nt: TGTGCCAGCAGCTCACCCGACAGCAATACGCAGTATTTT
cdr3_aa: CASSSPDSNTQYF

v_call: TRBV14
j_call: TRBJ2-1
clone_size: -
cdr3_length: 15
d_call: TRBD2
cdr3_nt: TGTGCCAGCAGCCACGGAGCGGGAGGCAACAATGAGCAGTTCTTC
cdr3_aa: CASSHGAGGNNEQFF

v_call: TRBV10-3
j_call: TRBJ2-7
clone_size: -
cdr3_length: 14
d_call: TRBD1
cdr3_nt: TGTGCCATCAGTGGTACAGGGGGCTCCTACGAGCAGTACTTC
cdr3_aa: CAISGTGGSYEQYF

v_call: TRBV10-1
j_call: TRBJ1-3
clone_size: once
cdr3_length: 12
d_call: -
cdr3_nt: TGCGCCAGCGGGGCCTCTGGAAACACCATATATTTT
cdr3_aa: CASGASGNTIYF

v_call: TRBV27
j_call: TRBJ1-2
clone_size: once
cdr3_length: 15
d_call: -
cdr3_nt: TGTGCCAGCAGGTCGTTAGCAGCTTTTAACTATGGCTACACCTTC
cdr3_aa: CASRSLAAFNYGYTF

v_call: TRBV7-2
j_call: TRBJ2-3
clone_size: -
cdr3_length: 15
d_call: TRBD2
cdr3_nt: TGTGCCAGCAGCAAGGGACTAGCGGGAGGAGATACGCAGTATTTT
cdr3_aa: CASSKGLAGGDTQYF

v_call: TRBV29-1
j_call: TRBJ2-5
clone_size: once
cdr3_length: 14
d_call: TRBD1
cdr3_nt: TGCAGCGTTAGGGACAGGGTATCGAGTGAGACCCAGTACTTC
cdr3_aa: CSVRDRVSSETQYF

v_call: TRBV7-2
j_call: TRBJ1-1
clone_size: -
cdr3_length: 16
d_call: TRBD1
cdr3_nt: TGTGCCAGCAGCTTAGTTCCGGGACAGGGGGAGACTGAAGCTTTCTTT
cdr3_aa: CASSLVPGQGETEAFF

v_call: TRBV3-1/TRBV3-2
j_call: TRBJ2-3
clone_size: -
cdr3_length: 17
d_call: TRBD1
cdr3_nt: TGTGCCAGCAGCCAGTGGACAGGGGGCCGGGACACAGATACGCAGTATTTT
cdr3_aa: CASSQWTGGRDTDTQYF

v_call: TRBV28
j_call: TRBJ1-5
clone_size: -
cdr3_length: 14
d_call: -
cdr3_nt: TGTGCCAGCAGTTTACGGGGGAACAATCAGCCCCAGCATTTT
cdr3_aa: CASSLRGNNQPQHF

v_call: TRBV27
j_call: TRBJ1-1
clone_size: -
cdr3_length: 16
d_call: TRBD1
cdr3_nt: TGTGCCAGCAGTCATATGAGTTCGGGACAGTACCCTGAAGCTTTCTTT
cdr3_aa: CASSHMSSGQYPEAFF

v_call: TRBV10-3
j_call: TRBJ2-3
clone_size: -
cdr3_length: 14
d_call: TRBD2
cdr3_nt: TGTGCCATCAGTGTTGGACTAGCATCAGATACGCAGTATTTT
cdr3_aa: CAISVGLASDTQYF

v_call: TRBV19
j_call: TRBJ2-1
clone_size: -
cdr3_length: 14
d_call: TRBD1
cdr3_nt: TGTGCCAGTAGTAGACAGGGCACCTACAATGAGCAGTTCTTC
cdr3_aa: CASSRQGTYNEQFF

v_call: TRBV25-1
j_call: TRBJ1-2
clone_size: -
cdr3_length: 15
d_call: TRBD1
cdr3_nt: TGTGCCAGCAGAGGTCTGGACAGGGACTCTTATGGCTACACCTTC
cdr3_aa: CASRGLDRDSYGYTF

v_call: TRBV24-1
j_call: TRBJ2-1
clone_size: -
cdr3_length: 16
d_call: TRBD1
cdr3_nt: TGTGCCACCAGGCCATCGGGACAGGGGGAGCGGGGTGAGCAGTTCTTC
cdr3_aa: CATRPSGQGERGEQFF

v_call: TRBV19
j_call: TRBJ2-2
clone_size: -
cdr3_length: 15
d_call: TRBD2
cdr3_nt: TGTGCCAGTAGTATGGAAGCGGGACACACCGGGGAGCTGTTTTTT
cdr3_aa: CASSMEAGHTGELFF

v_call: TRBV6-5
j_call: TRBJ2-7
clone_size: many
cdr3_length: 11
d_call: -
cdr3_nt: TGTGCCAGCAGAAATATATTCGAGCAGTACTTC
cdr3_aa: CASRNIFEQYF

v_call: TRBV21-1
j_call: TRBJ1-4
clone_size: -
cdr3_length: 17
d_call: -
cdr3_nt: TGTGCCAGCAACCTAGAGGGCCTAGGCCCAACTAATGAAAAACTGTTTTTT
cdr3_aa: CASNLEGLGPTNEKLFF

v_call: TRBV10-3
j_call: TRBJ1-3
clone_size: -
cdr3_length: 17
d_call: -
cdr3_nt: TGTGCCATCAGTGAGTCGGTGGGACTCAGCTCTGGAAACACCATATATTTT
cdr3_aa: CAISESVGLSSGNTIYF

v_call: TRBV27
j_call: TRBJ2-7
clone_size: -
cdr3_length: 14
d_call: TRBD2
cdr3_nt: TGTGCCAGCAGTCATAGCGGGTTTGCCTACGAGCAGTACTTC
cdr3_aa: CASSHSGFAYEQYF

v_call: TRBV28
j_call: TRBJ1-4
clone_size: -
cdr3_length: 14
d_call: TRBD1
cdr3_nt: TGTGCCAGCAGCCGGGACAGGGTAACTGAAAAACTGTTTTTT
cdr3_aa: CASSRDRVTEKLFF

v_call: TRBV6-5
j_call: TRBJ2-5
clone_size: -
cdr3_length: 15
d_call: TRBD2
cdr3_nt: TGTGCCAGCCGACCCCTAGCGGGACCGCAAGAGACCCAGTACTTC
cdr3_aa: CASRPLAGPQETQYF

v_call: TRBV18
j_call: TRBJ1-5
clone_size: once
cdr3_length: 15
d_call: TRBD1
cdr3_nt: TGTGCCAGCTCTCGATTGACAGGGCGAGATCAGCCCCAGCATTTT
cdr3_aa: CASSRLTGRDQPQHF

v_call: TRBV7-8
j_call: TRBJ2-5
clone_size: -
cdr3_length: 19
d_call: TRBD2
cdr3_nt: TGTGCCAGCAGCTCCACAAATTCGGGACTAGCGGGAGGGAAAGAGACCCAGTACTTC
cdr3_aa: CASSSTNSGLAGGKETQYF

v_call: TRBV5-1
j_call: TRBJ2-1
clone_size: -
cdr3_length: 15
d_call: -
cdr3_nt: TGCGCCAGCAGACGGGAGAACATGCCCTACAATGAGCAGTTCTTC
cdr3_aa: CASRRENMPYNEQFF

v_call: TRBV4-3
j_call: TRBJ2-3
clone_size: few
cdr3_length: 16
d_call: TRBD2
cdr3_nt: TGCGCCAGCAGCCAAGATAGGGCGGGAGGAGTAGATACGCAGTATTTT
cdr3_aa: CASSQDRAGGVDTQYF

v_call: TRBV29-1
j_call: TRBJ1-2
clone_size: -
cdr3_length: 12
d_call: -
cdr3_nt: TGCCTCTTAACAGGGCGAGCCTATGGCTACACCTTC
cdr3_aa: CLLTGRAYGYTF

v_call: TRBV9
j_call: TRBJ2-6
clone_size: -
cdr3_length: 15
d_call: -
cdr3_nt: TGTGCCAGCAGCGTAGGTAACTCTGGGGCCAACGTCCTGACTTTC
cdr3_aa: CASSVGNSGANVLTF

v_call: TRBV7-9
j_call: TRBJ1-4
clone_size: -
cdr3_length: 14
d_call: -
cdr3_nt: TGTGCCAGCAGTCGTCAGACAACTAATGAAAAACTGTTTTTT
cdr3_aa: CASSRQTTNEKLFF

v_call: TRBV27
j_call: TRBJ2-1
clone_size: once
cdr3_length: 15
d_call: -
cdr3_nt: TGTGCCAGCAGTCTTACGATTAGCTCCTACAATGAGCAGTTCTTC
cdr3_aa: CASSLTISSYNEQFF

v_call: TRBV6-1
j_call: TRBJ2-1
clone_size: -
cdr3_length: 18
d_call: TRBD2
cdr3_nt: TGTGCCAGCAGTGAATTCACTAGCGGGAGTAGCTCCTACAATGAGCAGTTCTTC
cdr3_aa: CASSEFTSGSSSYNEQFF

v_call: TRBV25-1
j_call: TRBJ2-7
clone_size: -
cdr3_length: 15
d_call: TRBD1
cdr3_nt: TGTGCCAGCAGCCTGGGGCGGGACAGGGAAAACGAGCAGTACTTC
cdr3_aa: CASSLGRDRENEQYF

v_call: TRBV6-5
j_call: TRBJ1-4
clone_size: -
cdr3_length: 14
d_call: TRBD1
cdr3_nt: TGTGCCAGCTCCCGTGGACAGGGTAATGAAAAACTGTTTTTT
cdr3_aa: CASSRGQGNEKLFF

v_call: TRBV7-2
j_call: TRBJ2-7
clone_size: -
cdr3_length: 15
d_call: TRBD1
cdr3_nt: TGTGCCAGCAGCACACGACAGGGGTCGTCAATCGAGCAGTACTTC
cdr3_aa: CASSTRQGSSIEQYF